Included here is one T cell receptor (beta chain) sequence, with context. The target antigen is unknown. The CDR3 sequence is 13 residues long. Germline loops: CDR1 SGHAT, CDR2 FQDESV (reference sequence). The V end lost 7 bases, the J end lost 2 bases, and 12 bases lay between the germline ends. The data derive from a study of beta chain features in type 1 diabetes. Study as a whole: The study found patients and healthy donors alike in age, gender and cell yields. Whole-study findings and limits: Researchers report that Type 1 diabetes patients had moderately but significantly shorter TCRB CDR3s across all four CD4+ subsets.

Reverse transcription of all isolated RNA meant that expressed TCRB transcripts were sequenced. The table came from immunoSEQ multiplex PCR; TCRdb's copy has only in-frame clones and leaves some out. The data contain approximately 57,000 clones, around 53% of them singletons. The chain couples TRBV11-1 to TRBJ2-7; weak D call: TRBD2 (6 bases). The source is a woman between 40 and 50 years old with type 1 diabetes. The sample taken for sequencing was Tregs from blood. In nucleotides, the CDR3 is TGTGCCAGCAAGAAAGGCGGGGCCTACGAGCAGTACTTC. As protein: CASKKGGAYEQYF.